One sample yielded the 26 T cell receptor beta chains listed below, sequenced in a study of response to subunit inactivated influenza vaccine. Via MiXCR, TCRdb re-called the RT-PCR reads, giving one row per CDR3 protein. The sample lists about 700,000 distinct CDR3 sequences; roughly 15% were seen once. The source was PBMCs from blood, collected approximately 15 days before vaccination. These TCRs come from a man aged 45 to 65 who received an inactivated influenza vaccine.

In DNA form, the CDR3 reads TGCAGTGCCCCCCTCCGAGACAGTAACTATGGCTACACCTTC. Its protein product is CSAPLRDSNYGYTF. The gene calls are TRBV20-1 and TRBJ1-2; weak D call: TRBD1 (5 bases). CDR3 length equals 14 residues. The germline CDR1 and CDR2 sequences are DFQATT and SNEGSKA (reference sequence). Trimming pared 6 bases from V and 1 base from J, leaving 15 bases between.

This clonotype was counted between two and nine times. The V call is TRBV5-1, the J call TRBJ2-2, with D possibly being TRBD2 (6 bases). The germline CDR1 and CDR2 sequences are SGHRS and YFSETQ. V was cut by 3 bases and J by 2 bases, with 8 bases left in between. This CDR3 has 14 residues. Here the CDR3 reads CASSWEVNTGELFF. In nucleotides, the CDR3 is TGCGCCAGCAGCTGGGAGGTCAACACCGGGGAGCTGTTTTTT. Looking up the rest from reference TRBV5-1 and TRBJ2-2 gives the full variable domain: KAGVTQTPRYLIKTRGQQVTLSCSPISGHRSVSWYQQTPGQGLQFLFEYFSETQRNKGNFPGRFSGRQFSNSRSEMNVSTLELGDSALYLCASSWEVNTGELFFGEGSRLTVL.

This clonotype was picked up many times. The chain has TRBV6-2 or TRBV6-3 and TRBJ2-5, with unresolved D. The germline CDR1 and CDR2 sequences are MNHEY and SVGEGT. Trimming removed 6 bases at V and 3 bases at J, with 5 bases between. This CDR3 is built from 11 residues. The DNA of the CDR3 is TGTGCCAGCAGGTCTGAAGAGACCCAGTACTTC. It is translated as CASRSEETQYF.

The genes are TRBV4-1 and TRBJ1-1, with D possibly being TRBD1 (6 bases). Per the germline V gene, CDR1 is MGHRA and CDR2 is YSYEKL. The V gene lost 6 bases and the J gene lost 5 bases, with 19 bases spanning the gap. The CDR3 runs to 15 residues. The CDR3 sequence is CASSPRMGAKTEAFF. DNA for the CDR3: TGCGCCAGCAGTCCTAGAATGGGGGCAAAAACTGAAGCTTTCTTT.

This clonotype was detected a few times. V gene TRBV6-9 combines with J gene TRBJ1-2; TRBD1 agrees at 7 bases. The CDR3 extends over 16 amino acids. Germline CDR1 is MNHGY and CDR2 is SVAAGI. The V segment lost 9 bases and the J segment 4 bases; nucleotides outside the gene matches: 17. In DNA form, the CDR3 reads TGTGCCAGAGATCCTCCGACAGGGAGCGGGTTCTATGGCTACACCTTC. It encodes CARDPPTGSGFYGYTF.

This clonotype was counted many times. The chain links TRBV25-1 to TRBJ1-2, with a tentative D call TRBD1 (5 bases). This CDR3 comprises 13 residues. V lost 3 bases and J 3 bases, leaving 8 bases between the germline ends. CDR1 and CDR2 (germline): MGHDK, SYGVNS. The CDR3 is CASSDRGYYGYTF. The CDR3 DNA is TGTGCCAGCAGTGATCGGGGCTACTATGGCTACACCTTC.

The chain couples TRBV29-1 to TRBJ2-3; 9 nucleotides align to TRBD2. V shed 4 bases, J shed 6 bases, and the junction held 11 bases outside the gene matches. Germline-derived CDR1 and CDR2 are SQVTM and ANQGSEA. This CDR3 is 15 amino acids long. CDR3 nucleotide sequence: TGCAGCGTTGTTCTGTTCGGGACTAGCTTGGATACGCAGTATTTT. It specifies CSVVLFGTSLDTQYF.

The chain carries TRBV29-1 and TRBJ2-1; D possibly matches TRBD1 or TRBD2 (5 bases each). This CDR3 is 15 amino acids long. The V and J ends lost 4 bases and 0 bases respectively, with 13 bases between them. CDR1 SQVTM and CDR2 ANQGSEA come from the germline V gene. In DNA, the CDR3 is TGCAGCGTTGCTGGGGGTTATCCCTCCTACAATGAGCAGTTCTTC. It translates to CSVAGGYPSYNEQFF.

This clonotype has only a few counts. This sequence joins TRBV5-1 and TRBJ2-5, with 10 bases that match TRBD1. From germline, CDR1 is SGHRS and CDR2 YFSETQ. The CDR3 loop spans 17 amino acids. V lost 0 bases, J lost 4 bases, and 9 bases stayed unmatched. The CDR3 DNA reads TGCGCCAGCAGCTTGGCCTTAACCGGGACAGGGGTAGAGACCCAGTACTTC. It yields the protein CASSLALTGTGVETQYF.

This clonotype was counted a few times. The chain is built from TRBV5-1 and TRBJ2-6, with a possible D match to TRBD1 (5 bases). The CDR3 runs 15 residues. Per the germline V gene, CDR1 is SGHRS and CDR2 is YFSETQ. V lost 7 bases and J 6 bases, leaving 17 bases between the germline ends. The CDR3 region has the DNA TGCGCCAGCCTAACAGGTTCTAGTATGGCCAACGTCCTGACTTTC. Its protein is CASLTGSSMANVLTF.

This clonotype was picked up many times. The rearrangement uses TRBV6-5 and TRBJ2-4, with 11 bases fitting TRBD1. This CDR3 contains 16 residues. Germline loops: CDR1 MNHEY, CDR2 SVGAGI. V was clipped by 0 bases and J by 6 bases; unmatched bases: 4. This CDR3 reads CASSYSGDRGLNIQYF. CDR3 DNA: TGTGCCAGCAGTTACTCCGGGGACAGGGGGTTAAACATTCAGTACTTC.

This clonotype was counted only a few times. V usage is TRBV5-1 and J usage is TRBJ2-7; D gene unclear. With 0 bases removed from V and 1 base from J, the gap between germline ends came to 8 bases. The CDR3 runs to 14 residues. CDR1 SGHRS and CDR2 YFSETQ come from the germline V gene. CDR3 sequence reads: CASSLEGRSYEQYF. CDR3 bases: TGCGCCAGCAGCTTGGAAGGCCGGTCCTACGAGCAGTACTTC.

This clonotype was recorded a few times. This chain joins TRBV7-9 and TRBJ2-5; no clear D gene. Germline V CDR1 and CDR2: SEHNR, FQNEAQ (reference sequence). The CDR3 length is 13 residues. V was cut by 1 base and J by 5 bases, with 8 bases left in between. The CDR3 region is CASSLDMLETQYF. DNA of the CDR3: TGTGCCAGCAGCTTAGATATGCTTGAGACCCAGTACTTC.

This rearrangement joins TRBV10-3 to TRBJ2-1; D is undetermined. The CDR3 covers 14 residues. V lost 7 bases to trimming and J lost 8 bases, with 18 bases between them. In germline, CDR1 is ENHRY, CDR2 SYGVKD. The CDR3 region is CAITAVGMRDEQFF. The CDR3 DNA reads as TGTGCCATCACTGCAGTCGGTATGCGCGATGAGCAGTTCTTC.

The chain employs TRBV29-1 and TRBJ2-5; D ambiguous. Germline CDR1 reads SQVTM; CDR2 reads ANQGSEA. V lost 6 bases and J lost 5, with 7 bases in between. The CDR3 has 10 residues. CDR3 in amino acids: CSVGLETQYF. The DNA for the CDR3 is TGCAGCGTCGGCTTGGAGACCCAGTACTTC. The full variable domain, its missing parts supplied by reference TRBV29-1 and TRBJ2-5, is SAVISQKPSRDICQRGTSLTIQCQVDSQVTMMFWYRQQPGQSLTLIATANQGSEATYESGFVIDKFPISRPNLTFSTLTVSNMSPEDSSIYLCSVGLETQYFGPGTRLLVL.

This clonotype was seen a handful of times. The rearrangement uses TRBV13 and TRBJ2-7, with unresolved D. The CDR3 covers 17 residues. V gave up 0 bases and J gave up 0 bases, with 15 bases separating them. CDR1 PRHDT and CDR2 FYEKMQ come from the germline V gene (reference sequence). For the CDR3, the DNA is TGTGCCAGCAGCTTAGGCCTGTCCGTCCGGAGCTCCTACGAGCAGTACTTC. Translation gives CASSLGLSVRSSYEQYF.

The rearrangement joins TRBV24-1 to TRBJ2-1; TRBD2 aligns across 14 bases. Losses at the gene ends were 3 bases for V and 0 bases for J; bases not matched to a gene: 12. Germline V gives CDR1 KGHDR, CDR2 SFDVKD. There are 21 residues in the CDR3. Here the CDR3 DNA reads TGTGCCACCAGTGATACCCCGTGGACTAGCGGGAGGACCCTCTCCTACAATGAGCAGTTCTTC. Protein sequence: CATSDTPWTSGRTLSYNEQFF.

This clonotype was counted a single time. This rearrangement joins TRBV29-1 to TRBJ2-1, with 11 bases aligning to TRBD2. Germline V CDR1 and CDR2: SQVTM, ANQGSEA. The CDR3 is 13 amino acids. Unmatched junction bases numbered 5, after V lost 8 bases and J lost 5 bases. This CDR3 is CSSSSGGDNEQFF. For the CDR3, the DNA is TGCAGCTCTAGTAGCGGGGGGGACAATGAGCAGTTCTTC.

This chain uses TRBV20-1 with TRBJ1-1; no clear D. The CDR3 consists of 13 residues. V shed 0 bases and J shed 1 base, with 6 bases lying between them. From germline, CDR1 is DFQATT and CDR2 SNEGSKA (reference sequence). CDR3 protein: CSARDSKNTEAFF. In nucleotides, the CDR3 is TGCAGTGCTAGAGATAGCAAGAACACTGAAGCTTTCTTT.

The chain links TRBV12-3 or TRBV12-4 to TRBJ2-3; D is uncertain. V was pared by 0 bases and J by 6 bases, with 13 bases between. The CDR3 has 15 amino acids. In nucleotides, the CDR3 is TGTGCCAGCAGTTTAGCACTACGGTTCGGGGATACGCAGTATTTT. Its protein product is CASSLALRFGDTQYF.

V is TRBV5-5 and J is TRBJ1-1; 9 nucleotides line up with TRBD1. Per germline, CDR1 SGHKS and CDR2 YYEKEE (reference sequence). V was clipped by 0 bases and J by 4 bases; unmatched bases: 7. The CDR3 totals 16 residues. CDR3 loop: CASSLAVGTGSTEAFF. DNA of the CDR3: TGTGCCAGCAGCTTGGCCGTAGGGACAGGGAGCACTGAAGCTTTCTTT.

The sample holds a few counts of this clonotype. The chain has TRBV6-1 and TRBJ2-3; 8 nucleotides align to TRBD2. The CDR3 loop spans 15 amino acids. Per germline, CDR1 MNHNS and CDR2 SASEGT. V dropped 7 bases and J dropped 4; count of bases not matched to a gene: 10. The CDR3 region is CASTPYGRAADTQYF. As DNA, the CDR3 is TGTGCCAGCACCCCCTACGGGAGGGCCGCAGATACGCAGTATTTT.

The chain uses TRBV6-5 and TRBJ2-4; 10 nucleotides line up with TRBD1. V gave up 2 bases and J gave up 7 bases; unmatched junction bases: 11. Germline CDR1 is MNHEY and CDR2 is SVGAGI. The CDR3 covers 17 residues. The CDR3 here is CASSYDRGLNVRNIQYF. The CDR3, as DNA: TGTGCCAGCAGTTACGACAGGGGGCTAAATGTTAGGAACATTCAGTACTTC.

In its sample, this clonotype was seen many times. A much larger clone lies one base from this, so it may be a read error. The rearrangement joins TRBV6-4 to TRBJ2-3; 7 bases are shared with TRBD1. This CDR3 region has 14 residues. Germline trimming cut 2 bases from V and 2 bases from J; bases unmatched to any gene: 1. Germline V CDR1 and CDR2: MRHNA, SNTAGT. CDR3 protein: CASSDGTATDTQYF. CDR3 sequence (DNA): TGTGCCAGCAGTGACGGGACAGCCACAGATACGCAGTATTTT.

This chain uses TRBV7-9 with TRBJ2-1; TRBD1 aligns across 8 bases. The CDR3 has 17 amino acids. After removal of 4 bases from V and 1 base from J, the junction contained 9 bases not matched to a gene. Germline V CDR1 and CDR2: SEHNR, FQNEAQ (reference sequence). CDR3 in amino acids: CASSWTTRDRSYNEQFF. In DNA, the CDR3 is TGTGCCAGCAGCTGGACGACCCGGGACAGGTCCTACAATGAGCAGTTCTTC.

This clonotype showed up just a few times. The chain links TRBV6-5 to TRBJ2-7; D unclear. Germline CDR1 reads MNHEY; CDR2 reads SVGAGI. The germline V and J ends were trimmed by 4 bases and 6 bases, with 10 bases remaining between them. The CDR3 has 12 residues. Here the CDR3 DNA reads TGTGCCAGCAGTTCCTACCCCCTCGAGCAGTACTTC. It is translated as CASSSYPLEQYF.